A selection of T cell receptor beta chains follows, all from one sample in a study of Ad26.COV2.S vaccination and SARS-CoV-2 variants. Method: immunoSEQ multiplex PCR; TCRdb's copy keeps in-frame clones and lacks some. In the table there are around 450,000 clones, 89% of which are singletons. Specimen: peripheral blood, collected in a trial of Ad26.COV2.S vaccine versus placebo. The receptors derive from a person aged 18-65 years who received the Ad26.COV2.S COVID-19 vaccine or a placebo. CDR3s include the opening cysteine and the closing phenylalanine or tryptophan. A D gene is named only where the DNA matches it firmly. Only part of the rows carry a size: once, few, many, or a class if the clone is expanded.

CDR3aa: CASSPGLAGLHNEQFF; CDR3nt: TGTGCCAGCTCACCAGGACTAGCGGGCCTTCACAATGAGCAGTTCTTC; d_gene: TRBD2; abundance: -; v_gene: TRBV18; j_gene: TRBJ2-1
CDR3aa: CASSVSIKPGTGVGGYGYTF; CDR3nt: TGTGCCAGCAGCGTCTCCATAAAGCCCGGGACAGGGGTCGGCGGCTATGGCTACACCTTC; d_gene: TRBD1; abundance: -; v_gene: TRBV9; j_gene: TRBJ1-2
CDR3aa: CASSQERRGRTQYF; CDR3nt: TGTGCCAGCAGCCAAGAGAGGAGGGGGAGGACGCAGTATTTT; d_gene: -; abundance: few; v_gene: TRBV4-2; j_gene: TRBJ2-3
CDR3aa: CASGASTPEEGEKLFF; CDR3nt: TGTGCCAGCGGCGCCTCGACGCCGGAAGAGGGCGAAAAACTGTTTTTT; d_gene: -; abundance: -; v_gene: TRBV13; j_gene: TRBJ1-4
CDR3aa: CASSFLPGQGAGANVLTF; CDR3nt: TGTGCCAGCAGCTTCTTACCGGGACAGGGGGCTGGGGCCAACGTCCTGACTTTC; d_gene: TRBD1; abundance: -; v_gene: TRBV5-6; j_gene: TRBJ2-6
CDR3aa: CASRIWSNQPQHF; CDR3nt: TGTGCCAGCCGCATCTGGAGCAATCAGCCCCAGCATTTT; d_gene: -; abundance: -; v_gene: TRBV6-5; j_gene: TRBJ1-5
CDR3aa: CASSQIWQGAYGYTF; CDR3nt: TGCGCCAGCAGCCAGATCTGGCAGGGGGCATATGGCTACACCTTC; d_gene: TRBD1; abundance: -; v_gene: TRBV4-1; j_gene: TRBJ1-2
CDR3aa: CASSLAQLAGDETQYF; CDR3nt: TGCGCCAGCAGCTTAGCCCAACTAGCGGGGGACGAGACCCAGTACTTC; d_gene: TRBD2; abundance: -; v_gene: TRBV5-1; j_gene: TRBJ2-5
CDR3aa: CASSSQIAGRETQYF; CDR3nt: TGTGCCAGCAGCTCCCAAATAGCGGGGAGGGAGACCCAGTACTTC; d_gene: TRBD2; abundance: once; v_gene: TRBV7-2; j_gene: TRBJ2-5
CDR3aa: CASSLLGLGTGREKLFF; CDR3nt: TGTGCCAGCAGCTTATTGGGCTTAGGGACAGGGCGGGAAAAACTGTTTTTT; d_gene: TRBD1; abundance: -; v_gene: TRBV7-8; j_gene: TRBJ1-4
CDR3aa: CASSPGTDYTF; CDR3nt: TGTGCCAGCAGTCCCGGGACAGACTACACCTTC; d_gene: TRBD1; abundance: few; v_gene: TRBV12-3/TRBV12-4; j_gene: TRBJ1-2
CDR3aa: CASSTARMNTEAFF; CDR3nt: TGTGCCAGTAGTACCGCCAGGATGAACACTGAAGCTTTCTTT; d_gene: -; abundance: -; v_gene: TRBV19; j_gene: TRBJ1-1
CDR3aa: CASSVDPVAGSSNEQFF; CDR3nt: TGTGCCAGCAGCGTAGATCCGGTGGCAGGGTCTAGCAATGAGCAGTTCTTC; d_gene: -; abundance: -; v_gene: TRBV9; j_gene: TRBJ2-1
CDR3aa: CASSLWRERIDTQYF; CDR3nt: TGCGCCAGCAGCTTATGGCGGGAGCGGATAGATACGCAGTATTTT; d_gene: TRBD2; abundance: -; v_gene: TRBV5-1; j_gene: TRBJ2-3
CDR3aa: CASSYSSASQHIQYF; CDR3nt: TGTGCCAGCAGTTACTCGTCGGCCTCCCAACACATTCAGTACTTC; d_gene: -; abundance: -; v_gene: TRBV6-2/TRBV6-3; j_gene: TRBJ2-4
CDR3aa: CASSQGSGSGANVLTF; CDR3nt: TGCGCCAGCAGCCAAGGGTCAGGGTCTGGGGCCAACGTCCTGACTTTC; d_gene: -; abundance: -; v_gene: TRBV4-3; j_gene: TRBJ2-6
CDR3aa: CASSFRAGQFF; CDR3nt: TGTGCCAGCAGCTTCCGGGCGGGGCAGTTCTTC; d_gene: -; abundance: -; v_gene: TRBV7-9; j_gene: TRBJ2-1
CDR3aa: CASSLSDRGRRQFF; CDR3nt: TGTGCCAGCAGCCTCTCAGACAGGGGGCGGCGGCAGTTCTTC; d_gene: TRBD1; abundance: -; v_gene: TRBV14; j_gene: TRBJ2-1
CDR3aa: CASSRSGGAGELFF; CDR3nt: TGCGCCAGCAGCCGGAGCGGGGGGGCCGGGGAGCTGTTTTTT; d_gene: TRBD2; abundance: -; v_gene: TRBV5-1; j_gene: TRBJ2-2
CDR3aa: CASIQGGAYETQYF; CDR3nt: TGTGCCAGCATTCAAGGGGGGGCCTATGAGACCCAGTACTTC; d_gene: -; abundance: -; v_gene: TRBV6-5; j_gene: TRBJ2-5
CDR3aa: CASSLSGTNEKLFF; CDR3nt: TGTGCCAGCAGCCTATCCGGGACAAATGAAAAACTGTTTTTT; d_gene: -; abundance: -; v_gene: TRBV2; j_gene: TRBJ1-4
CDR3aa: CASSYSTDTQYF; CDR3nt: TGTGCCAGCAGTTATAGCACAGATACGCAGTATTTT; d_gene: -; abundance: -; v_gene: TRBV14; j_gene: TRBJ2-3
CDR3aa: CASSDRGFDGYTF; CDR3nt: TGTGCCAGTAGTGACAGGGGCTTTGATGGCTACACCTTC; d_gene: TRBD1; abundance: few; v_gene: TRBV19; j_gene: TRBJ1-2
CDR3aa: CASSQGTGGNEKLFF; CDR3nt: TGTGCCAGCAGCCAAGGCACAGGGGGTAATGAAAAACTGTTTTTT; d_gene: TRBD1; abundance: -; v_gene: TRBV4-2; j_gene: TRBJ1-4
CDR3aa: CASSPPGTGTDTQYF; CDR3nt: TGTGCCAGCTCACCCCCCGGGACAGGCACAGATACGCAGTATTTT; d_gene: TRBD1; abundance: -; v_gene: TRBV18; j_gene: TRBJ2-3
CDR3aa: CASSQGQGGNTEAFF; CDR3nt: TGTGCCAGCAGCCAAGGACAGGGAGGGAACACTGAAGCTTTCTTT; d_gene: TRBD1; abundance: -; v_gene: TRBV4-2; j_gene: TRBJ1-1
CDR3aa: CASSSLPWGETQYF; CDR3nt: TGTGCCAGCAGCTCCCTACCCTGGGGTGAGACCCAGTACTTC; d_gene: -; abundance: -; v_gene: TRBV7-6; j_gene: TRBJ2-5
CDR3aa: CASSHSANPGNEQFF; CDR3nt: TGTGCCAGCAGCCACTCGGCCAACCCTGGGAATGAGCAGTTCTTC; d_gene: -; abundance: -; v_gene: TRBV4-2; j_gene: TRBJ2-1
CDR3aa: CASSQFGTSGGNNEQFF; CDR3nt: TGTGCCAGCAGTCAATTCGGGACTAGCGGGGGAAACAATGAGCAGTTCTTC; d_gene: TRBD2; abundance: -; v_gene: TRBV28; j_gene: TRBJ2-1
CDR3aa: CASSQDLAGTYEQYF; CDR3nt: TGTGCCAGCAGCCAAGACCTGGCGGGAACCTACGAGCAGTACTTC; d_gene: -; abundance: -; v_gene: TRBV3-1/TRBV3-2; j_gene: TRBJ2-7
CDR3aa: CASSLLADSLQDNEQFF; CDR3nt: TGCGCCAGCAGCCTTCTCGCCGACAGCCTGCAGGACAATGAGCAGTTCTTC; d_gene: -; abundance: -; v_gene: TRBV4-3; j_gene: TRBJ2-1
CDR3aa: CASSYLPKQTYEQYF; CDR3nt: TGTGCCAGCAGTTACCTGCCTAAGCAGACCTACGAGCAGTACTTC; d_gene: -; abundance: -; v_gene: TRBV6-5; j_gene: TRBJ2-7
CDR3aa: CASSLLTGSGNTIYF; CDR3nt: TGTGCCAGCAGTCTACTCACAGGCTCTGGAAACACCATATATTTT; d_gene: -; abundance: -; v_gene: TRBV3-1/TRBV3-2; j_gene: TRBJ1-3
CDR3aa: CASSLRQGGYGYTF; CDR3nt: TGCGCCAGCAGCTTACGCCAGGGGGGCTATGGCTACACCTTC; d_gene: TRBD1; abundance: -; v_gene: TRBV5-1; j_gene: TRBJ1-2
CDR3aa: CASSLVLEGETQYF; CDR3nt: TGCGCCAGCAGCTTGGTTCTGGAGGGGGAGACCCAGTACTTC; d_gene: -; abundance: -; v_gene: TRBV5-1; j_gene: TRBJ2-5
CDR3aa: CASSQGKGGTEAFF; CDR3nt: TGTGCCAGCAGCCAAGGAAAGGGGGGGACTGAAGCTTTCTTT; d_gene: -; abundance: few; v_gene: TRBV3-1/TRBV3-2; j_gene: TRBJ1-1
CDR3aa: CASSLAGERNSPLHF; CDR3nt: TGCGCCAGCAGCCTGGCGGGGGAAAGGAATTCACCCCTCCACTTT; d_gene: -; abundance: few; v_gene: TRBV5-1; j_gene: TRBJ1-6
CDR3aa: CASSGSGGLYSGNTIYF; CDR3nt: TGTGCCAGCAGTGGATCAGGGGGCCTTTACTCTGGAAACACCATATATTTT; d_gene: TRBD1; abundance: -; v_gene: TRBV25-1; j_gene: TRBJ1-3
CDR3aa: CSAPSGYGYTF; CDR3nt: TGCAGTGCTCCCAGCGGCTATGGCTACACCTTC; d_gene: -; abundance: -; v_gene: TRBV20-1; j_gene: TRBJ1-2
CDR3aa: CASSLGRTEGNTIYF; CDR3nt: TGTGCCAGCAGCTTGGGGCGGACAGAGGGAAACACCATATATTTT; d_gene: -; abundance: -; v_gene: TRBV5-8; j_gene: TRBJ1-3
CDR3aa: CASSWTDAYGYTF; CDR3nt: TGTGCCAGCAGCTGGACAGATGCCTATGGCTACACCTTC; d_gene: -; abundance: -; v_gene: TRBV7-2; j_gene: TRBJ1-2
CDR3aa: CASSLASPGTDTQYF; CDR3nt: TGTGCCAGCAGCTTAGCGTCCCCGGGCACAGATACGCAGTATTTT; d_gene: -; abundance: -; v_gene: TRBV7-2; j_gene: TRBJ2-3
CDR3aa: CASTRGGLPDEQFF; CDR3nt: TGTGCCAGCACTCGTGGGGGACTACCGGATGAGCAGTTCTTC; d_gene: TRBD2; abundance: once; v_gene: TRBV2; j_gene: TRBJ2-1
CDR3aa: CASEGADYEQYF; CDR3nt: TGTGCCAGCGAAGGGGCAGACTACGAGCAGTACTTC; d_gene: -; abundance: -; v_gene: TRBV7-9; j_gene: TRBJ2-7
CDR3aa: CASSPTLAGETDTQYF; CDR3nt: TGTGCCAGCTCCCCAACCCTAGCGGGAGAGACAGATACGCAGTATTTT; d_gene: TRBD2; abundance: -; v_gene: TRBV18; j_gene: TRBJ2-3
CDR3aa: CASRPFSSYNEQFF; CDR3nt: TGTGCCAGCAGGCCGTTTAGCTCCTACAATGAGCAGTTCTTC; d_gene: -; abundance: once; v_gene: TRBV6-5; j_gene: TRBJ2-1
CDR3aa: CASIGAYHNEQFF; CDR3nt: TGTGCCAGCATAGGAGCCTATCACAATGAGCAGTTCTTC; d_gene: -; abundance: few; v_gene: TRBV6-6; j_gene: TRBJ2-1
CDR3aa: CASSLRTGAPGYGYTF; CDR3nt: TGTGCCAGCAGCTTACGGACGGGGGCTCCGGGCTATGGCTACACCTTC; d_gene: -; abundance: -; v_gene: TRBV7-2; j_gene: TRBJ1-2
CDR3aa: CASSLGSGVGNEQFF; CDR3nt: TGTGCCAGCAGCTTGGGTAGCGGGGTTGGAAATGAGCAGTTCTTC; d_gene: TRBD2; abundance: -; v_gene: TRBV7-3; j_gene: TRBJ2-1
CDR3aa: CASSYPTPDKSYEQYF; CDR3nt: TGTGCCAGCAGTTACCCGACCCCTGACAAGTCCTACGAGCAGTACTTC; d_gene: -; abundance: -; v_gene: TRBV6-5; j_gene: TRBJ2-7